This T cell receptor (beta chain) was sequenced in a study of T-cell reconstitution after alpha-beta-depleted transplantation in children. Findings and limits, study-wide: Roughly two months post-transplant, alpha-beta T cells reportedly originated from several hundred graft clones that had expanded. Most T-cell counts and diversity one year after the transplant came from T cells that were newly produced.

During its preparation, the TCRbeta library received unique molecular identifiers. TCRdb used MiXCR to reprocess the PCR reads, holding one entry per CDR3 protein. The sample yields roughly 220,000 distinct CDR3 sequences, 7.5% to 9.5% seen once. This clonotype was counted ten times or more. The antigen is unknown. The CDR3 is 15 residues long. Germline CDR1 reads SGHRS; CDR2 reads YFSETQ. V lost 0 bases, J lost 5 bases, and 4 bases stayed unmatched. The source of this sequence is a male patient between 2 and 15 years old who had a stem cell transplant for acute myeloid leukemia, so the T cells may come from the graft donor. This chain uses TRBV5-1 with TRBJ2-1; TRBD2 aligns across 8 bases. This specimen consisted of PBMCs, mostly from graft donor cells, obtained 360 days after TCRalphabeta/CD19-depleted stem cell transplant. CDR3 DNA sequence: TGCGCCAGCAGCTTGGAGGCTAGCGGGCACAATGAGCAGTTCTTC. This codes for CASSLEASGHNEQFF.